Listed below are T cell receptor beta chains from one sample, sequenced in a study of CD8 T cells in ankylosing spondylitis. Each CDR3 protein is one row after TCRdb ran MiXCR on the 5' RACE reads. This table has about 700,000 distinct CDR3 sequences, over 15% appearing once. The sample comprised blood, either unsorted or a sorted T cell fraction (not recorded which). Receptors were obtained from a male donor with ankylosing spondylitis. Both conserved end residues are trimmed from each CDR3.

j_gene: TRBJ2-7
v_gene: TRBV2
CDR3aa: ASGEAGGVEQY

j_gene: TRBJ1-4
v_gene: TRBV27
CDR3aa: ASSSQGRVTNEKLF

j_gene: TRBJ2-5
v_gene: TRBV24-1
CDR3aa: ATSDDLGVTQETQY

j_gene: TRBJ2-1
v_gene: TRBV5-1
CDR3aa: ASSWALAGGPPSDEQF

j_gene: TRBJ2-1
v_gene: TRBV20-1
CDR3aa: SVRLSYNEQF

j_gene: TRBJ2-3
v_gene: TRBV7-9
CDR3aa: ASSLLGVGKKPDTQY

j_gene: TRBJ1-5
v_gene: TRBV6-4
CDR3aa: ASSDEKGHPIHSNQPQH

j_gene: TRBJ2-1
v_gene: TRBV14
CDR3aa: ASSQDLGSGSYNEQF

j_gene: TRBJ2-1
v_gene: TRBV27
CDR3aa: ASSLGTTASGNEQF

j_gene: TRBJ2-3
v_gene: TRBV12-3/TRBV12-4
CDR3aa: ASSLGQGAVDTQY

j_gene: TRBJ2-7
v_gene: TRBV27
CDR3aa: ASKTGVGYEQY